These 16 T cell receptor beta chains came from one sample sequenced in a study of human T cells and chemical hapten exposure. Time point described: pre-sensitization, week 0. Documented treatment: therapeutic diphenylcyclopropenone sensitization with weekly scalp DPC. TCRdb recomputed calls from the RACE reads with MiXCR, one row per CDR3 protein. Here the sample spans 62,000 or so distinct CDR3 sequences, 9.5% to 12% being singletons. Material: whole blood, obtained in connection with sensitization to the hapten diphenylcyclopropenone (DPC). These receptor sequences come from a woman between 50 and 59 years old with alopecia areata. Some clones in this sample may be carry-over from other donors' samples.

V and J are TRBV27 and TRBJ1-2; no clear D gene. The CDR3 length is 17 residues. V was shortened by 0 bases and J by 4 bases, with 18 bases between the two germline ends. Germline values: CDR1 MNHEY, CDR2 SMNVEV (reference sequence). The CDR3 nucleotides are TGTGCCAGCAGTTTATCGCGGAGGAGCCGGCAGGCCTATGGCTACACCTTC. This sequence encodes CASSLSRRSRQAYGYTF.

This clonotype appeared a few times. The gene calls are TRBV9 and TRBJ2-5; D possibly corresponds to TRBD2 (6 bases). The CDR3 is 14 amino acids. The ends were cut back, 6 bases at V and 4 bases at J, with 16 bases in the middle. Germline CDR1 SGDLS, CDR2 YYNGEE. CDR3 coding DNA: TGTGCCAGCACAAAAAGCGGCGGGATAGAGACCCAGTACTTC. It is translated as CASTKSGGIETQYF. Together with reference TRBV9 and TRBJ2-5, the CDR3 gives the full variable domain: DSGVTQTPKHLITATGQRVTLRCSPRSGDLSVYWYQQSLDQGLQFLIQYYNGEERAKGNILERFSAQQFPDLHSELNLSSLELGDSALYFCASTKSGGIETQYFGPGTRLLVL.

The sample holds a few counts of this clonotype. The CDR3 nucleotides read TGTGCCAGCAGTTACTCTGCCGCCAGCTCTGGGGCCAACGTCCTGACTTTC. It is translated as CASSYSAASSGANVLTF. The chain joins TRBV6-5 to TRBJ2-6; D remains unclear. The CDR3 is 17 residues long. Trimming removed 0 bases from V and 0 bases from J, with 9 bases in between. Germline CDR1 reads MNHEY; CDR2 reads SVGAGI.

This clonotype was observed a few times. The CDR3 loop is CASSLSTGGMSTEAFF. Here the CDR3 DNA reads TGTGCCAGCAGCTTATCGACAGGCGGAATGAGCACTGAAGCTTTCTTT. The chain uses TRBV11-2 and TRBJ1-1; D might be TRBD1 (6 bases). Germline V CDR1 and CDR2: SGHAT, FQNNGV. This CDR3 comprises 16 residues. V was trimmed by 2 bases and J by 4 bases, leaving 17 bases between them.

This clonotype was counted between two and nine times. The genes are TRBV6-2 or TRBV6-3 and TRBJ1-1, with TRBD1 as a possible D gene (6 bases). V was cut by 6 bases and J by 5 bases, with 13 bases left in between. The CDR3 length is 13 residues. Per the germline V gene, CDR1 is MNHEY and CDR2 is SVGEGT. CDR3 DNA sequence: TGTGCCAGCAGCTCCACAGGGAAGACTGAAGCTTTCTTT. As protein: CASSSTGKTEAFF.

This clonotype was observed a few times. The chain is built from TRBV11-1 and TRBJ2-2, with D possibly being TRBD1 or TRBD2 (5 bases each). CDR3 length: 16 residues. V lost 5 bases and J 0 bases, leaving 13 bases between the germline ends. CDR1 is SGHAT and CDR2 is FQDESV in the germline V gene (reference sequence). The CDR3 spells CASSITGTSNTGELFF. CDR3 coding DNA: TGTGCCAGCAGCATAACCGGGACCTCGAACACCGGGGAGCTGTTTTTT. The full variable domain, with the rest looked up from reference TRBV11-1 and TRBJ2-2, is EAEVAQSPRYKITEKSQAVAFWCDPISGHATLYWYRQILGQGPELLVQFQDESVVDDSQLPKDRFSAERLKGVDSTLKIQPAELGDSAMYLCASSITGTSNTGELFFGEGSRLTVL.

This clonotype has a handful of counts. The CDR3 reads CASSSGQAGNTIYF. The CDR3 bases are TGTGCCAGCAGTTCGGGACAGGCTGGAAACACCATATATTTT. The chain has TRBV7-2 and TRBJ1-3, with 8 bases matching TRBD1. This CDR3 contains 14 residues. Germline assignment: CDR1 SGHTA and CDR2 FQGNSA. V gave up 6 bases and J gave up 2 bases; unmatched junction bases: 3.

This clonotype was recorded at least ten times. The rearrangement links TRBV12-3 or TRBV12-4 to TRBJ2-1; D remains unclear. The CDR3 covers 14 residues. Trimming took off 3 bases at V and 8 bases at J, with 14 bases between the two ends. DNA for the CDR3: TGTGCCAGCAGTTTCCGTCCAGCTTGGGATGAGCAGTTCTTC. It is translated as CASSFRPAWDEQFF.

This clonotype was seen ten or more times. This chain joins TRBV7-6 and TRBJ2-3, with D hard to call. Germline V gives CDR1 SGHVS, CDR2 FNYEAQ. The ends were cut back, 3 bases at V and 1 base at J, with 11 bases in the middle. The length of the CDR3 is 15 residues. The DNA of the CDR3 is TGTGCCAGCAGCTTGGGCCTCTTAGGCACAGATACGCAGTATTTT. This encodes CASSLGLLGTDTQYF. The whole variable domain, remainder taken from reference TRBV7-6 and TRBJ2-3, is GAGVSQSPRYKVTKRGQDVALRCDPISGHVSLYWYRQALGQGPEFLTYFNYEAQQDKSGLPNDRFSAERPEGSISTLTIQRTEQRDSAMYRCASSLGLLGTDTQYFGPGTRLTVL.

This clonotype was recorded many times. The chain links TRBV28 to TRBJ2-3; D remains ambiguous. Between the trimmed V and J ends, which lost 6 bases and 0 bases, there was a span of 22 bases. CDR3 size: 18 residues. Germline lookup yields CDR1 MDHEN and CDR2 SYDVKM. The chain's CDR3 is CASSPILDFDGSTDTQYF. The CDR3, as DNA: TGTGCCAGCAGCCCGATCCTCGACTTTGACGGGAGCACAGATACGCAGTATTTT.

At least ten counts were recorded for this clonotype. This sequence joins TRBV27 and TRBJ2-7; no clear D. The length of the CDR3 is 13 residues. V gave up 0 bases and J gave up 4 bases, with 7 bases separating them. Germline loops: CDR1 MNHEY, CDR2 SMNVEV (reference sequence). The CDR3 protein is CASSLSIRYEQYF. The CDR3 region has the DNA TGTGCCAGCAGTTTATCGATTAGGTACGAGCAGTACTTC.

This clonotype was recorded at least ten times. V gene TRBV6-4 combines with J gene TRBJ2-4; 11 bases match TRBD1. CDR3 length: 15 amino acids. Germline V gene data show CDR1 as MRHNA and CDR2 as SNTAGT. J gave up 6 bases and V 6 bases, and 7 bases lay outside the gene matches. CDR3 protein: CASSPGTGGSNIQYF. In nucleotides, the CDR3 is TGTGCCAGCAGCCCCGGGACAGGGGGTTCAAACATTCAGTACTTC.

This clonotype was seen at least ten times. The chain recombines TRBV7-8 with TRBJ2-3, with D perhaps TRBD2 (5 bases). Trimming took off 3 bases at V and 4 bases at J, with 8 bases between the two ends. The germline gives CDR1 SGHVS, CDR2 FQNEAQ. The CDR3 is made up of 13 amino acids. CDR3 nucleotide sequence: TGTGCCAGCAGCTTGGGAGAGGCAGATACGCAGTATTTT. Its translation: CASSLGEADTQYF. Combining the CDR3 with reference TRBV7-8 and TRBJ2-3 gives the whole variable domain GAGVSQSPRYKVAKRGQDVALRCDPISGHVSLFWYQQALGQGPEFLTYFQNEAQLDKSGLPSDRFFAERPEGSVSTLKIQRTQQEDSAVYLCASSLGEADTQYFGPGTRLTVL.

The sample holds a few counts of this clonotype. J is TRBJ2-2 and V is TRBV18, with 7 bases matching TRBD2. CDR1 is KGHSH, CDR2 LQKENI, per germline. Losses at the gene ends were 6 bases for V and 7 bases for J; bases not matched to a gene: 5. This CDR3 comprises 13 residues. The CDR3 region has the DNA TGTGCCAGCTCGCGAACTAGCGTCGGGGAGCTGTTTTTT. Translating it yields CASSRTSVGELFF. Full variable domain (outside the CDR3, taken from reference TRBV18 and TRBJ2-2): NAGVMQNPRHLVRRRGQEARLRCSPMKGHSHVYWYRQLPEEGLKFMVYLQKENIIDESGMPKERFSAEFPKEGPSILRIQQVVRGDSAAYFCASSRTSVGELFFGEGSRLTVL.

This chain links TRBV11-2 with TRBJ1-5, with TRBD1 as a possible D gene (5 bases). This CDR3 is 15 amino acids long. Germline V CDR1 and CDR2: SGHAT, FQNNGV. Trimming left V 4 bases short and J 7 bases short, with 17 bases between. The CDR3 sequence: CASSSADSKSQPQHF. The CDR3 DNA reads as TGTGCCAGCAGCTCCGCTGACAGTAAGAGCCAGCCCCAGCATTTT.

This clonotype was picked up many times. CDR3: CASSARRMNTEAFF. The CDR3, as DNA: TGTGCCAGCAGCGCCAGGCGTATGAACACTGAAGCTTTCTTT. This chain uses TRBV7-2 with TRBJ1-1; D not resolved. CDR1 SGHTA and CDR2 FQGNSA come from the germline V gene. Trimming shortened V by 5 bases and J by 0 bases, and 10 bases separated the two germline ends. This CDR3 is 14 amino acids long.